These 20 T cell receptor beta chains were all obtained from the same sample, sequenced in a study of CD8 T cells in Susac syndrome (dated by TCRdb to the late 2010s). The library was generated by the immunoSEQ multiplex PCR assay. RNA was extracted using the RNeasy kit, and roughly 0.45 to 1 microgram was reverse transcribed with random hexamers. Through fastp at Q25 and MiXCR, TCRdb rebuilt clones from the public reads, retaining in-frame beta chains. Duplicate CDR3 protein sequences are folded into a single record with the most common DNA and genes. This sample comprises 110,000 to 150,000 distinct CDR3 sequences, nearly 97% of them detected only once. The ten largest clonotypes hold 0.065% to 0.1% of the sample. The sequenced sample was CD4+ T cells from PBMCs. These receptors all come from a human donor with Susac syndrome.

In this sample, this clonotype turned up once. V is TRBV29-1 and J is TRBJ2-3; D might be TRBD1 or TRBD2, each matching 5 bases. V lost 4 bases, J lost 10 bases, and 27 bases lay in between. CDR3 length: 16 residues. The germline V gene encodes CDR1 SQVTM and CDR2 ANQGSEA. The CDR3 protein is CSVGTPSAQGLGAQYF. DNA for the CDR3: TGCAGCGTTGGAACTCCCTCTGCCCAAGGGTTGGGGGCGCAGTATTTT.

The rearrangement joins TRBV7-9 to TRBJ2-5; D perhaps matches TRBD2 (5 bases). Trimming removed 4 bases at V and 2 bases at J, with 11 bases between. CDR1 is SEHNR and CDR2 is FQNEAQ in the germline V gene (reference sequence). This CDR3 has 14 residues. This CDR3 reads CASSSLRGQETQYF. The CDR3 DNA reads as TGTGCCAGCAGCTCGCTACGGGGACAAGAGACCCAGTACTTC.

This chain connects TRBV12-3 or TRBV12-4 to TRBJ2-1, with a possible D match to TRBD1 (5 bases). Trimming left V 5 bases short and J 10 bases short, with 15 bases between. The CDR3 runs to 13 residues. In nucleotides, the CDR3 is TGTGCCAGCAGTCCCCAGGGCTTGGAGGAGCAGTTCTTC. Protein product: CASSPQGLEEQFF.

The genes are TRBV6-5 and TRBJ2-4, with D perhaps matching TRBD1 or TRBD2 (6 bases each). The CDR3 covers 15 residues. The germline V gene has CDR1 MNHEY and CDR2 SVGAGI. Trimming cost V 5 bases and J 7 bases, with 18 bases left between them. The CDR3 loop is CASSRSTGGNNIQYF. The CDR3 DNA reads TGTGCCAGCAGTAGATCGACAGGCGGGAACAACATTCAGTACTTC.

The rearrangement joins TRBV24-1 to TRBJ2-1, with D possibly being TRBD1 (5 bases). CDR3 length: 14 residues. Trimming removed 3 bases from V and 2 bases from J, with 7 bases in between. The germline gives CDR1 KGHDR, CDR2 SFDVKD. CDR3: CATSDGATYNEQFF. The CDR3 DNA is TGTGCCACCAGTGATGGGGCTACCTACAATGAGCAGTTCTTC.

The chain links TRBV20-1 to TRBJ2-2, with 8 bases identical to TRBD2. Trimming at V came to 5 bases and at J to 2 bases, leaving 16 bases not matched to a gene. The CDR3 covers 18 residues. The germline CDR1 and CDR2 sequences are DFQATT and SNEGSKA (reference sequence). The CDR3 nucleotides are TGCAGTGCTGGGGAAGGAGGCGGGAGGAAGATTAACACCGGGGAGCTGTTTTTT. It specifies CSAGEGGGRKINTGELFF.

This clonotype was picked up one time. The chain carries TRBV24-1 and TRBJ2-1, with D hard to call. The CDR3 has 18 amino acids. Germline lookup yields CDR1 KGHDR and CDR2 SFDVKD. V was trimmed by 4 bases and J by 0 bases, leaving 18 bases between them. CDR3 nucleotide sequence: TGTGCCACCAGTGACTCCCGTGGGGATTATAGCTCCTACAATGAGCAGTTCTTC. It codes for CATSDSRGDYSSYNEQFF.

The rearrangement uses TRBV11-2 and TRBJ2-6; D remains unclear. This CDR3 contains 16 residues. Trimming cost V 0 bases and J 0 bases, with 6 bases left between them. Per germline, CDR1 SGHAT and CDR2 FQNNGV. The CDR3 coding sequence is TGTGCCAGCAGCTTAGAGACACGCTCTGGGGCCAACGTCCTGACTTTC. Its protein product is CASSLETRSGANVLTF.

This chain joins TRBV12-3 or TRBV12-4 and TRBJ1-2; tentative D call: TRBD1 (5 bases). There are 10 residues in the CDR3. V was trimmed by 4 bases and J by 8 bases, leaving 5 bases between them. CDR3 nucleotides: TGTGCCAGCAGTTACAGGGGCTACACCTTC. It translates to CASSYRGYTF.

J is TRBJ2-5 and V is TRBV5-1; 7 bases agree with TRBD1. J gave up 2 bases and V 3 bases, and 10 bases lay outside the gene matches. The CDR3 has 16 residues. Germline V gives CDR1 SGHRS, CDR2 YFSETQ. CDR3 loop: CASSSQAGTAQETQYF. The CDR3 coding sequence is TGCGCCAGCAGCTCACAGGCCGGGACAGCACAAGAGACCCAGTACTTC.

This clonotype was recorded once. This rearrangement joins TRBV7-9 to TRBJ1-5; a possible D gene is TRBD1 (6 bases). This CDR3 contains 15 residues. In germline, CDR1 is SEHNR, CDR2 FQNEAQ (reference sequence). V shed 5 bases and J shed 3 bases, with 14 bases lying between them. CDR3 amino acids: CASSPGGGTNQPQHF. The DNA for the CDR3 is TGTGCCAGCAGCCCAGGAGGGGGGACCAATCAGCCCCAGCATTTT.

CDR3 sequence (DNA): TGTGCCAGCAGGGGGAGGGACAGGGGGCAAGAGACCCAGTACTTC. This encodes CASRGRDRGQETQYF. This sequence joins TRBV25-1 and TRBJ2-5; the match to TRBD1 covers 11 bases. V lost 6 bases to trimming and J lost 2 bases; unmatched junction nucleotides: 5. The CDR3 is 15 amino acids. Germline V lookup: CDR1 MGHDK, CDR2 SYGVNS.

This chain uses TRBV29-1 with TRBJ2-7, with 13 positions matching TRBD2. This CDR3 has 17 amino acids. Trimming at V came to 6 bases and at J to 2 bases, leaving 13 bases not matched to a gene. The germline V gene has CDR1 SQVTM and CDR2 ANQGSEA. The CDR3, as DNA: TGCAGCGTACTACTAGCGGGAGGGTCCGAAGGGACCTACGAGCAGTACTTC. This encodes CSVLLAGGSEGTYEQYF.

CDR3 DNA sequence: TGTGCCAGCAGCGCGAACGGAGGGAACACTGAAGCTTTCTTT. It is translated as CASSANGGNTEAFF. J is TRBJ1-1 and V is TRBV5-4; D unresolved. There are 14 residues in the CDR3. V was cut by 4 bases and J by 1 base, with 11 bases left in between. Germline-derived CDR1 and CDR2 are SGHNT and YYREEE (reference sequence). The full variable domain, in which reference TRBV5-4 and TRBJ1-1 provide the parts outside the CDR3, is ETGVTQSPTHLIKTRGQQVTLRCSSQSGHNTVSWYQQALGQGPQFIFQYYREEENGRGNFPPRFSGLQFPNYSSELNVNALELDDSALYLCASSANGGNTEAFFGQGTRLTVV.

The CDR3 DNA follows: TGCAGTGTCCGACCCGGGACGAACAATGACAACTACGAGCAGTACTTC. It translates to CSVRPGTNNDNYEQYF. V is TRBV20-1 and J is TRBJ2-7, with D perhaps assigned TRBD1 or TRBD2 (5 bases each). The CDR3 is made up of 16 amino acids. V was cut by 7 bases and J by 3 bases, with 25 bases left in between. CDR1 and CDR2 (germline): DFQATT, SNEGSKA (reference sequence).

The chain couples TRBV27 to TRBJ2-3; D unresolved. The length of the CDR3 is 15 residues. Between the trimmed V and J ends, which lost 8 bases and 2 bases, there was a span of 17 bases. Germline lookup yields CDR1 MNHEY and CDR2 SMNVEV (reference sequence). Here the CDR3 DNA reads TGTGCCAGCTTACCTCTGGGCTCCCACACAGATACGCAGTATTTT. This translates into CASLPLGSHTDTQYF.

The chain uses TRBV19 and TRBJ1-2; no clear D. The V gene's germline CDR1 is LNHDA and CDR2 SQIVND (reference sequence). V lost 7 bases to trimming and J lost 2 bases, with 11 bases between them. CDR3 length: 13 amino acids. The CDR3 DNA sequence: TGTGCCAGTAATCCCGGGAGGAACTATGGCTACACCTTC. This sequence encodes CASNPGRNYGYTF.

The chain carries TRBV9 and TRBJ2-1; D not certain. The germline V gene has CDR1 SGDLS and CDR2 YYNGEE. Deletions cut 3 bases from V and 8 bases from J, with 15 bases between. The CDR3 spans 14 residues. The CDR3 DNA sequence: TGTGCCAGCAGCGGGCCGGGCACCTCTGATGAGCAGTTCTTC. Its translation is CASSGPGTSDEQFF.

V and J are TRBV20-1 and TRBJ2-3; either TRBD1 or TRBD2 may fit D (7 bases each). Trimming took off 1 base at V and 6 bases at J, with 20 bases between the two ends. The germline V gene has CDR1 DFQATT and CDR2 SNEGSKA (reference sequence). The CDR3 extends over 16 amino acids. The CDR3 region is CSARAPFPQGGDTQYF. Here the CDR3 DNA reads TGCAGTGCTAGAGCCCCGTTTCCCCAGGGGGGGGATACGCAGTATTTT.

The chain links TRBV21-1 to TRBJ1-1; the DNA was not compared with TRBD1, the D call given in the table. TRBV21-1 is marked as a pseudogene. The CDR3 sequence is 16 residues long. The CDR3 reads CASLVPKIGDVSEAFF. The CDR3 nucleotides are TGTGCCAGCCTCGTACCTAAAATTGGGGACGTGTCTGAAGCTTTCTTT.